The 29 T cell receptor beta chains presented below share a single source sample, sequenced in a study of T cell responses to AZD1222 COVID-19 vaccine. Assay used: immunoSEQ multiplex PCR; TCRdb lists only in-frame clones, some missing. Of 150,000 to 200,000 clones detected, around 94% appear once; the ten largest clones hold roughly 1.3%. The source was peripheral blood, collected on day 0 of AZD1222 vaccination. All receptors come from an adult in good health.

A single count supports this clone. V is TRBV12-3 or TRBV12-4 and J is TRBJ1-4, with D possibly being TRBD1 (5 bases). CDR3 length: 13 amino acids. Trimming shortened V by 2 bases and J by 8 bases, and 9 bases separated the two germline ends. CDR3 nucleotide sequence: TGTGCCAGCAGTTTATGGCAGGGCGAAAAACTGTTTTTT. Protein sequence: CASSLWQGEKLFF.

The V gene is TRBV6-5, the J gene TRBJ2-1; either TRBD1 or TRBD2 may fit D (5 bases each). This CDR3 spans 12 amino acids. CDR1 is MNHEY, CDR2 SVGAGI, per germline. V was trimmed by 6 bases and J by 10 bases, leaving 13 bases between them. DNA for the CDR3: TGTGCCAGCAGCGCTCTAGGGGAGGAGCAGTTCTTC. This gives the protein CASSALGEEQFF.

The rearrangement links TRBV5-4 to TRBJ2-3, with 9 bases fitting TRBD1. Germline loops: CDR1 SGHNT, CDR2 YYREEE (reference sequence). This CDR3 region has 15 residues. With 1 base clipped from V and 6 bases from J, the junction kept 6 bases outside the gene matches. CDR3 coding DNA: TGTGCCAGCAGCTTGAGGGGACAGGGATTGGATACGCAGTATTTT. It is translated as CASSLRGQGLDTQYF.

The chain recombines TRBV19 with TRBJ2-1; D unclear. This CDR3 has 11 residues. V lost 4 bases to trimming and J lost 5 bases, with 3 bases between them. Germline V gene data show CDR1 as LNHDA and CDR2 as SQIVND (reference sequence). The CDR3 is CASSRHNEQFF. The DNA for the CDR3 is TGTGCCAGTAGTAGGCACAATGAGCAGTTCTTC. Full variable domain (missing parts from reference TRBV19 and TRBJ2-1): DGGITQSPKYLFRKEGQNVTLSCEQNLNHDAMYWYRQDPGQGLRLIYYSQIVNDFQKGDIAEGYSVSREKKESFPLTVTSAQKNPTAFYLCASSRHNEQFFGPGTRLTVL.

This chain's CDR3 is CATSDGTLETQYF. The CDR3, as DNA: TGTGCCACCAGTGATGGGACCTTGGAGACCCAGTACTTC. The chain is built from TRBV24-1 and TRBJ2-5; D may match TRBD1 or TRBD2 (5 bases each). CDR1 and CDR2 from the germline V gene are KGHDR and SFDVKD. There are 13 residues in the CDR3. V lost 3 bases, J lost 5 bases, and 9 bases lay in between.

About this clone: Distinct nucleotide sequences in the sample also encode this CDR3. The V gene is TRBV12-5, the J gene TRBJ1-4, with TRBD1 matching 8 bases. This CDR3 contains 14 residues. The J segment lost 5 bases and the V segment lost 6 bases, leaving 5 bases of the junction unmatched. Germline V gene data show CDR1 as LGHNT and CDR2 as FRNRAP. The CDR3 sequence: CASGTGTGNEKLFF. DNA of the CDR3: TGTGCTAGTGGGACCGGGACAGGAAATGAAAAACTGTTTTTT.

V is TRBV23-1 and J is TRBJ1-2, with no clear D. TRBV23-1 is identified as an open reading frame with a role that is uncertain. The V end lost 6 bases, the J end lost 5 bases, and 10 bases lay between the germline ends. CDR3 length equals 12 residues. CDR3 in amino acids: CASSPDRYGYTF. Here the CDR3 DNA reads TGCGCCAGCAGCCCAGACCGGTATGGCTACACCTTC.

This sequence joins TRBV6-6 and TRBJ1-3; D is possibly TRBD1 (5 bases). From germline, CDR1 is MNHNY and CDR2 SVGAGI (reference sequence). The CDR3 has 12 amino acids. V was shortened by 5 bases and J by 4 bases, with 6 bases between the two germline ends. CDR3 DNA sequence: TGTGCCAGCAGTCGGACAGGAAACACCATATATTTT. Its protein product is CASSRTGNTIYF.

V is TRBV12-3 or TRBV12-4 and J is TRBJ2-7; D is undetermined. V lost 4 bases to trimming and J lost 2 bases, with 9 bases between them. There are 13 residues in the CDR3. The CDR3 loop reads CASSSDGAYEQYF. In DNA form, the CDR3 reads TGTGCCAGCAGTTCCGACGGAGCCTACGAGCAGTACTTC.

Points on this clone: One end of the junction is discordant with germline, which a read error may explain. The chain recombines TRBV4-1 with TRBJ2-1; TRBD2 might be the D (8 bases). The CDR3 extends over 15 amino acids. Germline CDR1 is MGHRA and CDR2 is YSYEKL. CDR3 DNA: TGCGCCCGCAGCCGGGAGGGGGCCGGAAACAATGAGCAGTTCTTC. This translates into CARSREGAGNNEQFF.

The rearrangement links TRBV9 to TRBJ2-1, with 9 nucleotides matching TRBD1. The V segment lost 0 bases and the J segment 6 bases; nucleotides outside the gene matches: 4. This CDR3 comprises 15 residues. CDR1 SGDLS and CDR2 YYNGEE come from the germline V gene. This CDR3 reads CASSVVGTGTNEQFF. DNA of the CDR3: TGTGCCAGCAGCGTAGTAGGGACAGGGACCAATGAGCAGTTCTTC.

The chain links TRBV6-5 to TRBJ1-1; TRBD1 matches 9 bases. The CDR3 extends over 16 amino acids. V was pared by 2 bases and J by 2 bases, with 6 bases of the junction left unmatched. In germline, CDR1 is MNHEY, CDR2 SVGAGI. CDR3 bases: TGTGCCAGCAGTTACCTCACACAGGGGGCTAACACTGAAGCTTTCTTT. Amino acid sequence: CASSYLTQGANTEAFF.

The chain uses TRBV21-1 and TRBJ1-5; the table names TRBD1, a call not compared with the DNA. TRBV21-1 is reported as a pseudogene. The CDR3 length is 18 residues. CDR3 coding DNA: TGTGCCAGCAGCAAAGACTTAGAACAGCCGTGTGGTAACGGGCCCCAGCATTTT. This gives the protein CASSKDLEQPCGNGPQHF.

CDR3 nucleotide sequence: TGTGCCAGCAGCTTGCGGGTGGGAACCCCGGATACGCAGTATTTT. Translating gives CASSLRVGTPDTQYF. The rearrangement joins TRBV5-5 to TRBJ2-3; D is unclear. The V gene lost 1 base and the J gene lost 6 bases, with 15 bases spanning the gap. The CDR3 runs 15 residues. Germline V gene lookup returns CDR1 SGHKS and CDR2 YYEKEE (reference sequence).

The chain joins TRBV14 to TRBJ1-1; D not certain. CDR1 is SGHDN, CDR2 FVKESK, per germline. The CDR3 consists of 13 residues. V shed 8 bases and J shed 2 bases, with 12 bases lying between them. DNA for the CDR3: TGTGCCAGCGATGACCGGGTAAACACTGAAGCTTTCTTT. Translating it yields CASDDRVNTEAFF.

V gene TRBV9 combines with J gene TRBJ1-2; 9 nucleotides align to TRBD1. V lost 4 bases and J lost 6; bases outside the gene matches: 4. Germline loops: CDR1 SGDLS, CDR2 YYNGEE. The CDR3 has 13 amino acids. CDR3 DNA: TGTGCCAGCAGCCTCGACAGGGGGGATGGCTACACCTTC. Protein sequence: CASSLDRGDGYTF.

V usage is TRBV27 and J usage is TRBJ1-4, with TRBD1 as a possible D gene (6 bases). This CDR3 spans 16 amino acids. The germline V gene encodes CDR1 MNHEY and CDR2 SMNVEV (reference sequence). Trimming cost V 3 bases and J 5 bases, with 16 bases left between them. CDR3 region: CASSFGPGQGNEKLFF. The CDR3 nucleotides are TGTGCCAGCAGTTTCGGTCCCGGGCAGGGGAATGAAAAACTGTTTTTT.

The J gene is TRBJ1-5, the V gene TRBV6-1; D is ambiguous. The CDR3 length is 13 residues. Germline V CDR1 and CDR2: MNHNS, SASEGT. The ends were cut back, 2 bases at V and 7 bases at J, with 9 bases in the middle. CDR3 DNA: TGTGCCAGCAGTGAAACAACAGACCAGCCCCAGCATTTT. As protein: CASSETTDQPQHF.

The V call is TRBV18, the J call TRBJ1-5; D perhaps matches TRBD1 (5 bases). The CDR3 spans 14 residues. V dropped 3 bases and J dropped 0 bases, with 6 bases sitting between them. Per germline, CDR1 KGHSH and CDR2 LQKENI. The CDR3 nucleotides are TGTGCCAGCTCACCCAGGGATAGCAATCAGCCCCAGCATTTT. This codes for CASSPRDSNQPQHF. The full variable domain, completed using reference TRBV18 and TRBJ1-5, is NAGVMQNPRHLVRRRGQEARLRCSPMKGHSHVYWYRQLPEEGLKFMVYLQKENIIDESGMPKERFSAEFPKEGPSILRIQQVVRGDSAAYFCASSPRDSNQPQHFGDGTRLSIL.

In nucleotides, the CDR3 is TGTGCCAGCAGTTACCCGAGACGTAACACTGAAGCTTTCTTT. Translating it yields CASSYPRRNTEAFF. V gene TRBV6-2 or TRBV6-3 combines with J gene TRBJ1-1; D unclear. Germline CDR1 and CDR2: MNHEY and SVGEGT. Deletions cut 2 bases from V and 2 bases from J, with 9 bases between. The CDR3 sequence is 14 residues long.

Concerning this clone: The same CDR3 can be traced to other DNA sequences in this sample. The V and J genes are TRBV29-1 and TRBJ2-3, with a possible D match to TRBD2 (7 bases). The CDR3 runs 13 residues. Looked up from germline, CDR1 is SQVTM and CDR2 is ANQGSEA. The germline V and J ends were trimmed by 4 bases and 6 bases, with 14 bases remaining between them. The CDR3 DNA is TGCAGCGTTGCGGGGGCGGGAGCCGATACGCAGTATTTT. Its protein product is CSVAGAGADTQYF.

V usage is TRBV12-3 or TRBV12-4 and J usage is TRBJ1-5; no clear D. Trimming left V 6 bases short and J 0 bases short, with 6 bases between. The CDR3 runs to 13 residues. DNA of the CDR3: TGTGCCAGCAGGTTGAGTAGCAATCAGCCCCAGCATTTT. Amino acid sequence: CASRLSSNQPQHF.

The CDR3 DNA follows: TGTGCCAGCAGTCCCGGGACATTTACCAATGAGCAGTTCTTC. Its protein product is CASSPGTFTNEQFF. This chain connects TRBV6-5 to TRBJ2-1; D is perhaps TRBD1 (6 bases). CDR1 and CDR2 (germline): MNHEY, SVGAGI. This CDR3 contains 14 residues. V was pared by 5 bases and J by 6 bases, with 14 bases between.

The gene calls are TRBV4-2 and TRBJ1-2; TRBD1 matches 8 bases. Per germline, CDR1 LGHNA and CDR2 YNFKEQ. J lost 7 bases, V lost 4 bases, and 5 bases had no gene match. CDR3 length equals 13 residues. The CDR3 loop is CASSPPDRVGYTF. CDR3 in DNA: TGTGCCAGCAGCCCCCCGGACAGGGTTGGCTACACCTTC.

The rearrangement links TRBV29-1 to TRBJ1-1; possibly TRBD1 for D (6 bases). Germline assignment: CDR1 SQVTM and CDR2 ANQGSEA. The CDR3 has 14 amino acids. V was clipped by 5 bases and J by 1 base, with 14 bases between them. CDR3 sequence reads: CSVLTLTGNTEAFF. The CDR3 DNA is TGCAGCGTTCTAACACTGACAGGGAACACTGAAGCTTTCTTT.

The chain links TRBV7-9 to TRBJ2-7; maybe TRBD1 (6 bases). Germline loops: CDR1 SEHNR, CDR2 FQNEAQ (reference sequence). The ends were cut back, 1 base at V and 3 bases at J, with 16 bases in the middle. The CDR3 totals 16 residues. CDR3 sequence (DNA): TGTGCCAGCAGCTTAGTGGAGGCAGGGGCCCGCTACGAGCAGTACTTC. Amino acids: CASSLVEAGARYEQYF.

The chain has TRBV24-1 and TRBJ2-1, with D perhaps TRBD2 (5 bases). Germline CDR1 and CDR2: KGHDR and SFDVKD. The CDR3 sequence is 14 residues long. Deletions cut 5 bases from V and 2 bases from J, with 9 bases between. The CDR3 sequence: CATSVRGTYNEQFF. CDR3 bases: TGTGCCACCAGTGTTCGGGGTACCTACAATGAGCAGTTCTTC.

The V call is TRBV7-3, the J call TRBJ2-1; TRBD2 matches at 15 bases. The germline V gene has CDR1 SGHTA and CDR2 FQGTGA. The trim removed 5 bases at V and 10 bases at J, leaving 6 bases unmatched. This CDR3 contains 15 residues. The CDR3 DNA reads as TGTGCCAGCAGCCCTCGGACTAGCGGGGGGGAGGAGCAGTTCTTC. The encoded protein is CASSPRTSGGEEQFF.

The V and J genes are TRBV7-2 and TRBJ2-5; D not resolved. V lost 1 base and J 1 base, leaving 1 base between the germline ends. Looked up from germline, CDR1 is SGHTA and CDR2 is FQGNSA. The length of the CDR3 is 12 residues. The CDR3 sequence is CASSLVQETQYF. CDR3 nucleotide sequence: TGTGCCAGCAGCTTAGTCCAAGAGACCCAGTACTTC.